This TCR beta chain is drawn from a study of T-cell reconstitution after alpha-beta-depleted transplantation in children. During its preparation, the TCRbeta library received unique molecular identifiers. TCRdb reprocessed the PCR reads via MiXCR and lists one record per CDR3 protein. The sample consists of about 200,000 distinct CDR3 sequences, about 6.6% of them appearing once. Trimming at V came to 6 bases and at J to 5 bases, leaving 10 bases not matched to a gene. CDR1 MNHEY and CDR2 SMNVEV come from the germline V gene (reference sequence). This CDR3 is 15 amino acids long. General study results and limits: About two months after transplant, alpha-beta T cells reportedly came from several hundred expanded graft clones. At day 60, the high TCRbeta diversity found in some patients originated from recipient T cells and thymic progenitors that had survived. A year had passed since transplant, and T-cell counts and diversity by then came mostly from newly produced T cells.

This clonotype was seen at least ten times. The antigen remains undetermined. V is TRBV27 and J is TRBJ2-5; TRBD1 agrees at 9 bases. This TCR derives from a boy aged 2 to 10 with acute lymphoblastic leukemia, due to receive a stem cell transplant. Sample: PBMCs, taken before TCRalphabeta/CD19-depleted stem cell transplant. CDR3 nucleotide sequence: TGTGCCAGCAGCCGAATTGGACAGGGGAGGGAGACCCAGTACTTC. Translating gives CASSRIGQGRETQYF.